The subject of this entry is one T cell receptor beta chain. Its specificity is unknown. The data derive from a study of shared clonotypes between healthy human individuals. It was at deep level that the assay was run. Produced via immunoSEQ multiplex PCR; TCRdb's table is partial and in-frame only. This table holds about 2.5 million clones, about nine tenths found once. General study results and limits: It was only blood that was sampled, and tissue repertoires likely differ.

This CDR3 contains 12 residues. V lost 8 bases and J lost 1, with 8 bases in between. Germline CDR1 is ENHRY and CDR2 is SYGVKD. Each sample came from a Caucasian adult donor living in Nashville, Tennessee. Sequenced material: naive CD4+ T cells from PBMCs. Subset here: CD45RA+ positively selected. This receptor was identified in a man aged 18 to 30 in good health. Some clones in this sample may be carry-over from other donors' samples. The chain uses TRBV10-3 and TRBJ1-1; D not certain. The CDR3 region has the DNA TGTGCCATCGGTGTGGAGAACACTGAAGCTTTCTTT. Translation gives CAIGVENTEAFF.